The next 19 T cell receptor beta chains were all read from a single sample in a study of metastatic and nonmetastatic thyroid tumors. TCRdb re-analyzed the PCR reads using MiXCR. The data contain approximately 74,000 clones, 14% of them singletons. Thyroid surgery had not been preceded by any treatment in any patient. Sequenced sample: blood. The source is a male donor with papillary thyroid cancer or a benign thyroid nodule (not recorded which). Some clones in this sample may be carry-over from other donors' samples.

This clone appeared a few times. A much more abundant neighbour one base away suggests this may be a read error. CDR3 sequence reads: CASRGPGSEAFF. Here the CDR3 DNA reads TGTGCCAGCAGGGGGCCAGGGTCTGAAGCTTTCTTT. The gene calls are TRBV9 and TRBJ1-1; D is possibly TRBD1 (5 bases). CDR1 and CDR2 (germline): SGDLS, YYNGEE. This CDR3 comprises 12 residues. Trimming left V 5 bases short and J 6 bases short, with 11 bases between.

Comments on this clone: Given a much more abundant clone one base away, this may be a read error. The rearrangement joins TRBV3-1 to TRBJ1-5; tentatively, D is TRBD1 (5 bases). The CDR3 consists of 16 residues. Germline CDR1 and CDR2: LGHDT and YNNKEL (reference sequence). The germline V and J ends were trimmed by 1 base and 2 bases, with 12 bases remaining between them. The CDR3 DNA sequence: TGTGCCAGCAGCCAAGGACATGGGGGTCGCAATCAGCCCCAGCATTTT. Its translation is CASSQGHGGRNQPQHF.

This clone was counted many times. Other DNA sequences in this sample translate to the same CDR3. The chain links TRBV3-1 to TRBJ1-4, with unresolved D. The CDR3 contains 13 residues. V shed 0 bases and J shed 7 bases, with 6 bases lying between them. Germline CDR1 LGHDT, CDR2 YNNKEL (reference sequence). The CDR3 DNA is TGTGCCAGCAGCCAAGATTTGACTGAAAAACTGTTTTTT. Translated, it gives CASSQDLTEKLFF.

Points on this clone: Because the CDR3 is missing its conserved closing phenylalanine or tryptophan, this is likely a read error. The DNA for the CDR3 is TGTGCCAGCAGGCCCACCCCACAGGGGATGAACACTGAAGCTTTCCTT. It encodes CASRPTPQGMNTEAFL. The rearrangement uses TRBV6-1 and TRBJ1-1; 7 nucleotides match TRBD1. V lost 6 bases and J lost 0; bases outside the gene matches: 10. This CDR3 has 16 amino acids. Germline loops: CDR1 MNHNS, CDR2 SASEGT.

This clone was picked up many times. This chain links TRBV4-2 with TRBJ1-2, with D unclear. V lost 0 bases to trimming and J lost 7 bases, with 12 bases between them. The CDR3 is made up of 14 amino acids. Germline CDR1 reads LGHNA; CDR2 reads YNFKEQ. The CDR3 loop reads CASSQDKGTGGYTF. CDR3 sequence (DNA): TGTGCCAGCAGCCAAGATAAGGGAACGGGTGGCTACACCTTC.

This clone was detected many times. J is TRBJ2-3 and V is TRBV19; unclear D gene. The ends were cut back, 6 bases at V and 0 bases at J, with 13 bases in the middle. Germline CDR1 and CDR2: LNHDA and SQIVND (reference sequence). The CDR3 runs to 15 residues. CDR3 amino acids: CASSPLYTSTDTQYF. As DNA, the CDR3 is TGTGCCAGTAGCCCTCTATACACTAGCACAGATACGCAGTATTTT. Full variable domain (rest looked up from reference TRBV19 and TRBJ2-3): DGGITQSPKYLFRKEGQNVTLSCEQNLNHDAMYWYRQDPGQGLRLIYYSQIVNDFQKGDIAEGYSVSREKKESFPLTVTSAQKNPTAFYLCASSPLYTSTDTQYFGPGTRLTVL.

This clone was seen many times. The J gene is TRBJ2-5, the V gene TRBV6-6, with D possibly TRBD2 on 6 matching bases. This CDR3 contains 15 residues. The germline V and J ends were trimmed by 3 bases and 5 bases, with 16 bases remaining between them. Per the germline V gene, CDR1 is MNHNY and CDR2 is SVGAGI (reference sequence). The CDR3 reads CASSYGVGGRETQYF. For the CDR3, the DNA is TGTGCCAGCAGTTATGGGGTTGGAGGGAGGGAGACCCAGTACTTC.

In this sample, this clone turned up many times. This chain links TRBV9 with TRBJ2-3, with TRBD2 matching over 10 bases. The CDR3 sequence is 18 residues long. With V trimmed by 0 bases and J by 3 bases, 10 bases remained unmatched. Germline CDR1 and CDR2: SGDLS and YYNGEE. DNA of the CDR3: TGTGCCAGCAGCGTAGGGGCAGCGGGAGGGCCTAGTACAGATACGCAGTATTTT. Amino acid sequence: CASSVGAAGGPSTDTQYF. The full variable domain, rest sourced from reference TRBV9 and TRBJ2-3, is DSGVTQTPKHLITATGQRVTLRCSPRSGDLSVYWYQQSLDQGLQFLIQYYNGEERAKGNILERFSAQQFPDLHSELNLSSLELGDSALYFCASSVGAAGGPSTDTQYFGPGTRLTVL.

This clone was counted at least ten times. Other DNA sequences of this sample code for an identical CDR3. This sequence joins TRBV9 and TRBJ1-1; D is unresolved. There are 12 residues in the CDR3. Germline V gene sequence: CDR1 SGDLS, CDR2 YYNGEE. V gave up 7 bases and J gave up 5 bases, with 12 bases separating them. CDR3: CASDREGTEAFF. CDR3 nucleotide sequence: TGTGCCAGCGATCGGGAGGGAACTGAAGCTTTCTTT.

This clone showed up many times. The chain is built from TRBV9 and TRBJ2-1; the match to TRBD2 covers 14 bases. V was pared by 2 bases and J by 9 bases, with 7 bases of the junction left unmatched. This CDR3 spans 16 amino acids. From germline, CDR1 is SGDLS and CDR2 YYNGEE. The CDR3 reads CASSVGLAGAMGEQFF. The CDR3 DNA reads as TGTGCCAGCAGCGTGGGACTAGCGGGAGCTATGGGTGAGCAGTTCTTC.

This clone was observed many times. The rearrangement uses TRBV2 and TRBJ1-5, with 7 positions matching TRBD1. V lost 5 bases to trimming and J lost 4 bases; unmatched junction nucleotides: 8. Germline values: CDR1 SNHLY, CDR2 FYNNEI. This CDR3 has 15 amino acids. The CDR3 region is CASSPGGWGNQPQHF. The CDR3 bases are TGTGCCAGCAGTCCAGGGGGGTGGGGTAATCAGCCCCAGCATTTT.

The table lists this clone with many counts. The V gene is TRBV6-2 or TRBV6-3, the J gene TRBJ2-2, with 11 bases identical to TRBD1. CDR3 length: 14 amino acids. V was clipped by 11 bases and J by 5 bases; unmatched bases: 7. Germline values: CDR1 MNHEY, CDR2 SVGEGT. In DNA form, the CDR3 reads TGTGCCGGCGCCGGGACAGGGGGGACCGGGGAGCTGTTTTTT. Protein sequence: CAGAGTGGTGELFF.

This clone was counted ten times or more. The chain carries TRBV7-2 and TRBJ2-1, with D unclear. The V gene lost 10 bases and the J gene lost 6 bases, with 22 bases spanning the gap. In germline, CDR1 is SGHTA, CDR2 FQGNSA. The CDR3 has 15 amino acids. The CDR3 nucleotides read TGTGCCACTTTACCTGGACCCGAGCTTTTCAATGAGCAGTTCTTC. Translated: CATLPGPELFNEQFF.

This clone was picked up many times. The chain links TRBV6-6 to TRBJ2-2, with 11 bases lining up with TRBD2. Germline CDR1 MNHNY, CDR2 SVGAGI (reference sequence). V shed 10 bases, J shed 0 bases, and the junction held 13 bases outside the gene matches. The CDR3 is made up of 18 amino acids. CDR3 DNA sequence: TGTGCCACCCCCTTAGTCACTAGCGGGAGTTCGAACACCGGGGAGCTGTTTTTT. Translated, it gives CATPLVTSGSSNTGELFF.

The chain's CDR3 is CASSEREYYDQYF. The CDR3 DNA is TGTGCCAGCAGTGAGCGGGAGTATTATGATCAGTACTTC. This chain joins TRBV28 and TRBJ2-7; TRBD2 matches at 8 bases. V lost 5 bases, J lost 10 bases, and 10 bases stayed unmatched. Germline V lookup: CDR1 MDHEN, CDR2 SYDVKM. The CDR3 contains 13 residues.

This clone was picked up a small number of times. This chain uses TRBV10-3 with TRBJ1-4; weak D call: TRBD1 (5 bases). V dropped 3 bases and J dropped 0 bases, with 11 bases sitting between them. CDR3 length: 16 amino acids. Germline loops: CDR1 ENHRY, CDR2 SYGVKD. As DNA, the CDR3 is TGTGCCATCAGTGAAGGGACTTTTGCAACTAATGAAAAACTGTTTTTT. Protein sequence: CAISEGTFATNEKLFF.

This clone was seen more than once but under ten times. A read error may explain this, as a much larger clone is one base away. The chain recombines TRBV29-1 with TRBJ1-2; the D is unclear. The germline V gene encodes CDR1 SQVTM and CDR2 ANQGSEA. This CDR3 is 11 amino acids long. This chain's CDR3 is CGVRAADGYTF. The CDR3 coding sequence is TGCGGCGTGAGGGCAGCGGATGGCTACACCTTC.

This clone came up many times. The chain combines TRBV4-2 with TRBJ1-6; D is undetermined. V lost 4 bases, J lost 7 bases, and 17 bases lay in between. The CDR3 spans 16 residues. Germline V gene data show CDR1 as LGHNA and CDR2 as YNFKEQ. Written as DNA, the CDR3 is TGTGCCAGCAGCCCGGCATTCAGGTCTGAAAATTCACCCCTCCACTTT. Its protein is CASSPAFRSENSPLHF.

The J gene is TRBJ2-2, the V gene TRBV20-1; 14 bases are shared with TRBD2. Per germline, CDR1 DFQATT and CDR2 SNEGSKA (reference sequence). This CDR3 has 17 residues. With 5 bases clipped from V and 0 bases from J, the junction kept 5 bases outside the gene matches. The CDR3 protein is CSAAGTSGGANTGELFF. Written as DNA, the CDR3 is TGCAGTGCTGCCGGGACTAGCGGGGGAGCGAACACCGGGGAGCTGTTTTTT.